The 16 T cell receptor beta chains reported below all come from one sample, sequenced in a study of blood T cell repertoires in COVID-19. Sequencing was performed with immunoSEQ multiplex PCR; in TCRdb, only in-frame clones are kept and a portion is missing. The table has roughly 260,000 clones, 75% to 90% seen once; the top ten hold around 1.8%. The sample consisted of PBMCs or T cells enriched from blood (not recorded which). These receptors were collected from a woman aged 45-65 years who had recovered from COVID-19.

The chain employs TRBV28 and TRBJ2-2, with 11 bases aligning to TRBD2. This CDR3 is 15 amino acids long. Germline values: CDR1 MDHEN, CDR2 SYDVKM. J lost 4 bases, V lost 7 bases, and 5 bases had no gene match. CDR3 protein: CASTNSGRVTGELFF. The CDR3 bases are TGTGCCAGCACCAATAGCGGGAGGGTCACCGGGGAGCTGTTTTTT.

The chain is built from TRBV11-2 and TRBJ1-5; D might be TRBD1 (5 bases). The CDR3 has 13 amino acids. Trimming removed 3 bases at V and 5 bases at J, with 8 bases between. Germline CDR1 and CDR2: SGHAT and FQNNGV. The CDR3 reads CASSLGQYQPQHF. DNA of the CDR3: TGTGCCAGCAGCTTGGGGCAGTATCAGCCCCAGCATTTT.

The V call is TRBV7-3, the J call TRBJ2-1, with 12 bases matching TRBD2. The CDR3 consists of 17 residues. V was pared by 1 base and J by 6 bases, with 7 bases of the junction left unmatched. Germline lookup yields CDR1 SGHTA and CDR2 FQGTGA. The CDR3 DNA reads as TGTGCCAGCAGCTTAAGAGGGGGACTAGCGGGTACCAATGAGCAGTTCTTC. Translating it yields CASSLRGGLAGTNEQFF.

The V call is TRBV27, the J call TRBJ2-2; TRBD1 matches 8 bases. V lost 3 bases, J lost 5 bases, and 8 bases stayed unmatched. Germline CDR1 and CDR2: MNHEY and SMNVEV (reference sequence). CDR3 length equals 16 residues. The CDR3, as DNA: TGTGCCAGCAGTTTTCCAGGGGGCCCGCGGACCGGGGAGCTGTTTTTT. Translating it yields CASSFPGGPRTGELFF.

This chain uses TRBV7-9 with TRBJ2-2; D not resolved. The CDR3 extends over 12 amino acids. Trimming took 3 bases from V and 7 from J, leaving 6 bases between them. The germline gives CDR1 SEHNR, CDR2 FQNEAQ (reference sequence). CDR3 in amino acids: CASSFSSGELFF. CDR3 nucleotides: TGTGCCAGCAGCTTTAGTAGCGGGGAGCTGTTTTTT.

The chain has TRBV6-4 and TRBJ1-5; D gene uncertain. Germline lookup yields CDR1 MRHNA and CDR2 SNTAGT. The CDR3 has 15 amino acids. Trimming pared 0 bases from V and 9 bases from J, leaving 15 bases between. Here the CDR3 DNA reads TGTGCCAGCAGTGACTCCGGGTCCGCCGGGTCGCCCCAGCATTTT. It specifies CASSDSGSAGSPQHF.

This chain joins TRBV7-6 and TRBJ1-3; D gene unclear. With 5 bases removed from V and 0 bases from J, the gap between germline ends came to 14 bases. This CDR3 is 16 amino acids long. From germline, CDR1 is SGHVS and CDR2 FNYEAQ. CDR3 nucleotides: TGTGCCAGCAGCCCCCTTTTCGGGAACTCTGGAAACACCATATATTTT. Protein product: CASSPLFGNSGNTIYF.

In the case of this clone: The same CDR3 is also encoded by other DNA sequences in this sample. The chain is built from TRBV30 and TRBJ1-5; D may be TRBD1 (6 bases). V lost 3 bases to trimming and J lost 0 bases, with 6 bases between them. The CDR3 is 13 amino acids. Germline CDR1 GTSNPN, CDR2 SVGIG (reference sequence). The DNA of the CDR3 is TGTGCCTGGAGCAGGGGTAGCAATCAGCCCCAGCATTTT. This encodes CAWSRGSNQPQHF.

The chain carries TRBV7-2 and TRBJ1-5; D call uncertain. Trimming removed 2 bases at V and 4 bases at J, with 6 bases between. CDR1 SGHTA and CDR2 FQGNSA come from the germline V gene. The CDR3 consists of 13 residues. This CDR3 is CASSLNKNQPQHF. In nucleotides, the CDR3 is TGTGCCAGCAGCTTAAACAAGAATCAGCCCCAGCATTTT.

This rearrangement joins TRBV19 to TRBJ2-7, with TRBD2 as a possible D gene (7 bases). This CDR3 comprises 16 residues. V was clipped by 2 bases and J by 6 bases, with 20 bases between them. The germline V gene encodes CDR1 LNHDA and CDR2 SQIVND (reference sequence). CDR3 DNA: TGTGCCAGTAGTATATGGGTTGGGGGCGGGAGTCGCGAGCAGTACTTC. Protein: CASSIWVGGGSREQYF.

The chain combines TRBV27 with TRBJ2-1; the match to TRBD1 covers 8 bases. CDR3 length: 13 amino acids. Germline V gives CDR1 MNHEY, CDR2 SMNVEV (reference sequence). With 7 bases clipped from V and 6 bases from J, the junction kept 5 bases outside the gene matches. This CDR3 reads CASTRTGGNEQFF. CDR3 in DNA: TGTGCCAGCACCAGAACAGGGGGCAATGAGCAGTTCTTC.

This chain links TRBV3-1 (or the pseudogene TRBV3-2) with TRBJ2-5; TRBD2 matches 9 bases. CDR3 length equals 16 residues. Trimming took 0 bases from V and 6 from J; bases not matched to a gene: 8. CDR1 and CDR2 (germline): LGHDT, YNNKEL (reference sequence). The CDR3 reads CASSQDLSSGRKTQYF. Here the CDR3 DNA reads TGTGCCAGCAGCCAAGATCTAAGTAGCGGGAGAAAGACCCAGTACTTC.

This chain links TRBV11-2 with TRBJ2-4; possible D gene TRBD2, 5 bases. Between the trimmed V and J ends, which lost 5 bases and 0 bases, there was a span of 14 bases. CDR1 SGHAT and CDR2 FQNNGV come from the germline V gene. The CDR3 contains 16 residues. The CDR3 DNA follows: TGTGCCAGCAGCCCCCCGGGCGGACTAGCCAAAAACATTCAGTACTTC. It translates to CASSPPGGLAKNIQYF.

The V gene is TRBV4-1, the J gene TRBJ2-7, with D possibly being TRBD1 (5 bases). V was clipped by 3 bases and J by 1 base, with 10 bases between them. Germline CDR1 and CDR2: MGHRA and YSYEKL. This CDR3 has 14 residues. In DNA form, the CDR3 reads TGCGCCAGCAGCCAGGAACAGGATTCCTACGAGCAGTACTTC. Translation: CASSQEQDSYEQYF.

The chain uses TRBV27 and TRBJ1-1, with a possible D match to TRBD1 (6 bases). The CDR3 has 14 amino acids. V was shortened by 5 bases and J by 11 bases, with 21 bases between the two germline ends. Germline CDR1 and CDR2: MNHEY and SMNVEV (reference sequence). The CDR3 here is CASSPGDGTKGAFF. CDR3 DNA: TGTGCCAGCAGTCCAGGGGACGGTACGAAAGGGGCTTTCTTT.

This chain connects TRBV7-9 to TRBJ2-1; 7 nucleotides match TRBD1. The V gene end was trimmed by 7 bases and the J gene end by 0 bases; junction bases not matched to a gene: 12. This CDR3 region has 17 residues. Germline CDR1 reads SEHNR; CDR2 reads FQNEAQ (reference sequence). The CDR3 here is CASNPGQAIHSYNEQFF. As DNA, the CDR3 is TGTGCCAGCAACCCAGGACAGGCGATACACTCCTACAATGAGCAGTTCTTC.